This entry lists 16 T cell receptor beta chains sequenced from one sample in a study of blood T cells in healthy people across ages. The authors ran a second PCR of roughly 6 to 12 cycles using a sample-barcoded 5' primer and a J-beta primer mix. TCRdb re-derived calls from the 5' RACE reads in MiXCR, one entry per CDR3 protein. The sample holds 550,000 to 750,000 distinct CDR3 sequences; roughly 20% are singletons and the top ten take roughly 3.6%. The source material was blood. These receptors came from an older man in good health.

This clonotype was counted only a few times. J is TRBJ2-1 and V is TRBV4-2; 7 bases are a match to TRBD2. Germline loops: CDR1 LGHNA, CDR2 YNFKEQ. Losses at the gene ends were 9 bases for V and 1 base for J; bases not matched to a gene: 9. CDR3 length: 15 amino acids. CDR3 region: CASPLRELSYNEQFF. The CDR3 coding sequence is TGTGCCAGTCCGCTGCGGGAGCTGTCCTACAATGAGCAGTTCTTC.

On this clonotype itself: This CDR3 fails to terminate in the conserved phenylalanine or tryptophan, so it likely reflects a read error. The rearrangement joins TRBV6-5 to TRBJ1-4; D is uncertain. Germline CDR1 MNHEY, CDR2 SVGAGI. Trimming removed 0 bases at V and 7 bases at J, with 18 bases between. This CDR3 spans 17 amino acids. The chain's CDR3 is CASSYSKNSPTFEKLFS. The CDR3 DNA follows: TGTGCCAGCAGTTACTCGAAAAACAGCCCGACCTTTGAAAAACTGTTTTCT.

This clonotype was detected a few times. The gene calls are TRBV20-1 and TRBJ2-3; TRBD1 matches at 11 bases. The CDR3 has 15 residues. V was clipped by 3 bases and J by 3 bases; unmatched bases: 5. Germline V gives CDR1 DFQATT, CDR2 SNEGSKA (reference sequence). CDR3 sequence reads: CSASQDRGRTDTQYF. For the CDR3, the DNA is TGCAGTGCTAGCCAGGACAGGGGGCGAACAGATACGCAGTATTTT.

The chain is built from TRBV6-6 and TRBJ2-1, with 11 bases matching TRBD1. CDR1 is MNHNY and CDR2 is SVGAGI in the germline V gene (reference sequence). This CDR3 contains 16 residues. Losses at the gene ends were 5 bases for V and 4 bases for J; bases not matched to a gene: 7. CDR3 nucleotide sequence: TGTGCCAGCAGTCCAGGGACAGGGGGTCAATACAATGAGCAGTTCTTC. Translating it yields CASSPGTGGQYNEQFF.

This clonotype was counted between two and nine times. The rearrangement uses TRBV19 and TRBJ1-4; 10 bases match TRBD1. Trimming removed 5 bases from V and 7 bases from J; junction bases left unmatched: 7. In germline, CDR1 is LNHDA, CDR2 SQIVND (reference sequence). The CDR3 contains 15 residues. The CDR3 reads CASSLPGQGFEKLFF. The DNA of the CDR3 is TGTGCCAGTAGTTTACCGGGACAGGGGTTTGAAAAACTGTTTTTT.

This clonotype has more than one count but fewer than ten. This chain connects TRBV3-1 to TRBJ2-1, with D uncertain. The CDR3 spans 14 residues. Germline CDR1 reads LGHDT; CDR2 reads YNNKEL (reference sequence). V was trimmed by 5 bases and J by 5 bases, leaving 13 bases between them. This CDR3 is CASSSWTGDNEQFF. CDR3 DNA: TGTGCCAGCAGCTCCTGGACCGGAGACAATGAGCAGTTCTTC.

The table lists this clonotype with a few counts. J is TRBJ2-1 and V is TRBV11-2; 14 nucleotides align to TRBD2. Germline values: CDR1 SGHAT, CDR2 FQNNGV. The CDR3 covers 16 residues. V dropped 5 bases and J dropped 4; count of bases not matched to a gene: 4. CDR3 nucleotides: TGTGCCAGCAGCCTTCGACTAGCGGGAGGGTACAATGAGCAGTTCTTC. It codes for CASSLRLAGGYNEQFF.

V gene TRBV6-1 combines with J gene TRBJ2-4; D may be TRBD1 (6 bases). The CDR3 length is 13 residues. V lost 5 bases and J 5 bases, leaving 10 bases between the germline ends. CDR1 and CDR2 from the germline V gene are MNHNS and SASEGT. CDR3 residues: CASSTRTENIQYF. In DNA, the CDR3 is TGTGCCAGCAGTACCCGGACAGAAAACATTCAGTACTTC.

This clonotype was picked up many times. The V gene is TRBV9, the J gene TRBJ2-1; no firm D call. The CDR3 is 15 amino acids. CDR1 and CDR2 from the germline V gene are SGDLS and YYNGEE. V dropped 0 bases and J dropped 5 bases, with 12 bases sitting between them. The CDR3 DNA follows: TGTGCCAGCAGCGTAGCTAAATGGCCCGACAATGAGCAGTTCTTC. This sequence encodes CASSVAKWPDNEQFF. Together with reference TRBV9 and TRBJ2-1, the CDR3 gives the full variable domain: DSGVTQTPKHLITATGQRVTLRCSPRSGDLSVYWYQQSLDQGLQFLIQYYNGEERAKGNILERFSAQQFPDLHSELNLSSLELGDSALYFCASSVAKWPDNEQFFGPGTRLTVL.

The genes are TRBV19 and TRBJ1-2; D gene ambiguous. V lost 8 bases, J lost 5 bases, and 15 bases lay in between. This CDR3 has 13 residues. Germline CDR1 and CDR2: LNHDA and SQIVND (reference sequence). CDR3 loop: CASVGVVGYGYTF. Written as DNA, the CDR3 is TGTGCCAGTGTCGGCGTTGTAGGATATGGCTACACCTTC.

The V gene is TRBV5-5, the J gene TRBJ2-7; 10 nucleotides match TRBD2. The trim removed 5 bases at V and 3 bases at J, leaving 11 bases unmatched. The germline V gene encodes CDR1 SGHKS and CDR2 YYEKEE (reference sequence). There are 16 residues in the CDR3. CDR3 protein: CASRGGLAVTIYEQYF. The CDR3 DNA sequence: TGTGCCAGCAGGGGCGGACTAGCGGTGACCATCTACGAGCAGTACTTC.

V is TRBV6-1 and J is TRBJ2-1; D uncertain. CDR3 size: 11 residues. Germline CDR1 is MNHNS and CDR2 is SASEGT. Trimming took off 4 bases at V and 6 bases at J, with 4 bases between the two ends. The CDR3 region is CASSVVNEQFF. The CDR3 DNA reads TGTGCCAGCAGTGTGGTCAATGAGCAGTTCTTC.

This rearrangement joins TRBV29-1 to TRBJ1-2; D remains unclear. Germline CDR1 SQVTM, CDR2 ANQGSEA. V was pared by 1 base and J by 6 bases, with 6 bases between. The CDR3 covers 11 residues. In DNA form, the CDR3 reads TGCAGCGTTGAAGGGGCGGATGGCTACACCTTC. Translating gives CSVEGADGYTF.

The rearrangement links TRBV6-1 to TRBJ2-2; 11 nucleotides match TRBD2. V lost 0 bases, J lost 7 bases, and 4 bases stayed unmatched. Germline CDR1 MNHNS, CDR2 SASEGT. The CDR3 is made up of 16 amino acids. The CDR3 DNA sequence: TGTGCCAGCAGTGAAGCTAGCGGGAGGGTTAACGGGGAGCTGTTTTTT. The encoded protein is CASSEASGRVNGELFF.

This clonotype has more than one count but fewer than ten. The junction and the germline gene differ at one end; a read error may be behind it. This chain uses TRBV2 with TRBJ1-1; unclear D gene. This CDR3 is 14 amino acids long. The germline V gene encodes CDR1 SNHLY and CDR2 FYNNEI. In nucleotides, the CDR3 is TGTGCCTGCAGTGTTTCCCCATCGGTTACTGAAGCTTTCTTT. It translates to CACSVSPSVTEAFF. The whole variable domain, remainder taken from reference TRBV2 and TRBJ1-1, is EPEVTQTPSHQVTQMGQEVILRCVPISNHLYFYWYRQILGQKVEFLVSFYNNEISEKSEIFDDQFSVERPDGSNFTLKIRSTKLEDSAMYFCACSVSPSVTEAFFGQGTRLTVV.

This clonotype came up a few times. This chain connects TRBV7-8 to TRBJ2-7; D possibly matches TRBD1 or TRBD2 (8 bases each). V was trimmed by 6 bases and J by 2 bases, leaving 29 bases between them. CDR1 and CDR2 (germline): SGHVS, FQNEAQ. This CDR3 comprises 19 residues. The DNA of the CDR3 is TGTGCCAGCAGTTTTAGGGTCAGGGGGCGTGTAGCGGGAACCTACGAGCAGTACTTC. The encoded protein is CASSFRVRGRVAGTYEQYF. Complete variable domain (other parts from reference TRBV7-8 and TRBJ2-7): GAGVSQSPRYKVAKRGQDVALRCDPISGHVSLFWYQQALGQGPEFLTYFQNEAQLDKSGLPSDRFFAERPEGSVSTLKIQRTQQEDSAVYLCASSFRVRGRVAGTYEQYFGPGTRLTVT.